The sequence of this T cell receptor (beta chain) was determined in a study of regulatory T cells in long-lasting Graves disease. There are 14 residues in the CDR3. V dropped 4 bases and J dropped 5; count of bases not matched to a gene: 7. From germline, CDR1 is SGDLS and CDR2 YYNGEE. General observations from the study: Persistent cases favored TRBV28, TRBJ1-2 and TRBJ2-5.

Time point reported: persistent/refractory GD, antithyroid drugs over 5 years with positive TRAb. The TCR library was made from RNA extracted from PBMCs. The patients were enrolled through endocrinology in Xi'an, China. For this clonotype: No antigen is known for it.

Through Arm-PCR of CDR3 regions and iRepertoire HTBI primers, TCR beta libraries were built. TCRdb redid the calling of the multiplex PCR reads with MiXCR, one entry per CDR3 protein. The table records some 420,000 distinct CDR3 sequences, around a fifth of them present only once. The V call is TRBV9, the J call TRBJ2-7; 9 bases fit TRBD2. This sequence originates from a female donor with Graves disease. This specimen was peripheral blood mononuclear cells (PBMCs), taken when the disease was refractory, from a patient treated with antithyroid drugs. The CDR3 region has the DNA TGTGCCAGCAGCTCCCAGCGGGAGGTCCACGAGCAGTACTTC. This sequence encodes CASSSQREVHEQYF. Combining the CDR3 with reference TRBV9 and TRBJ2-7 gives the whole variable domain DSGVTQTPKHLITATGQRVTLRCSPRSGDLSVYWYQQSLDQGLQFLIQYYNGEERAKGNILERFSAQQFPDLHSELNLSSLELGDSALYFCASSSQREVHEQYFGPGTRLTVT.